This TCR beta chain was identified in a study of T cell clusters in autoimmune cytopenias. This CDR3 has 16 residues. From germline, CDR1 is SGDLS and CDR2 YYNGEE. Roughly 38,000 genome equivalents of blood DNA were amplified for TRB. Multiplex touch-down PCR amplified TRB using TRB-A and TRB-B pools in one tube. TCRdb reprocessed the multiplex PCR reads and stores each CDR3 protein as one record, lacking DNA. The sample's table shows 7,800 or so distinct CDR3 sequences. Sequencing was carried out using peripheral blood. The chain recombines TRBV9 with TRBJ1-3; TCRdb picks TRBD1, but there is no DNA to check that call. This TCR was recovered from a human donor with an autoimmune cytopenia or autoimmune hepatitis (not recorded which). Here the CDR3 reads CASSAGQGLAGNTIYF.